This is a list of T cell receptor beta chains from one sample in a study of blood T cells in healthy people across ages. Each CDR3 protein is one row after TCRdb ran MiXCR on the 5' RACE reads. The sample yields 630,000 or so distinct CDR3 sequences, around 31% seen once. Specimen: blood. The receptors derive from a woman at least 80 years old in good health. Both conserved end residues are part of each CDR3. The D gene is left open where the match is weak. Not all rows give a size; the values are once, few, many and, for expanded clones, a class.

V	size	J	D	DNA	CDR3
TRBV3-1	-	TRBJ1-4	-	TGTGCCAGCAGCGTCGACAGTCATAATGAAAAACTGTTTTTT	CASSVDSHNEKLFF
TRBV3-1	few	TRBJ1-5	-	TGTGCCAGCAGCCAACAACTTGGTCAGCCCCAGCATTTT	CASSQQLGQPQHF
TRBV4-2	-	TRBJ1-6	-	TGTGCCAGCAGCCAAAGGGACGGGGATAATTCACCCCTCCACTTT	CASSQRDGDNSPLHF
TRBV10-3	many	TRBJ2-1	-	TGTGCCATCAGTGGCCCAGATCCCTCAGATGGGGGCGATGAGCAGTTCTTC	CAISGPDPSDGGDEQFF
TRBV20-1	many	TRBJ1-2	-	TGCAGTGCTAGGTCCGAGAAGGGCTACACCTTC	CSARSEKGYTF
TRBV6-1	many	TRBJ2-3	-	TGTGCCAGCAGTGAACCCCAGGGAGTGGCAGATACGCAGTATTTT	CASSEPQGVADTQYF
TRBV6-1	few	TRBJ2-3	-	TGTGCCAGCACCCCCTCAGGCGGCAGGGGTTATACGCAGTATTTT	CASTPSGGRGYTQYF
TRBV6-1	few	TRBJ2-2	TRBD1	TGTGCCAGCGGACAGGACAGGGGTACCGGGGAGCTGTTTTTT	CASGQDRGTGELFF
TRBV12-3/TRBV12-4	few	TRBJ1-5	-	TGTGCCAGCAGTTTGCAAGTCCGGAATCAGCCCCAGCATTTT	CASSLQVRNQPQHF
TRBV2	many	TRBJ2-1	-	TGTGCCAGCAGGGGGAATGAGCAGTTCTTC	CASRGNEQFF
TRBV7-2	once	TRBJ1-1	-	TGTGCCAGCAGCCCCAATGGCAGGGGGAACACTGAAGCTTTCTTT	CASSPNGRGNTEAFF
TRBV12-3/TRBV12-4	-	TRBJ2-3	-	TGTGCCAGAGCCCGGGCAGATACGCAGTATTTT	CARARADTQYF
TRBV6-1	-	TRBJ1-2	-	TGTGCCAGCAATTCAGGGTGGGAAGGCTACACCTTC	CASNSGWEGYTF
TRBV20-1	many	TRBJ1-1	TRBD1	TGCAGTGCTAGTACCCGGACAGGGAGAACTGAAGCTTTCTTT	CSASTRTGRTEAFF
TRBV7-2	many	TRBJ2-1	-	TGTGCCAGCAGCCAGACGGATTACAATGAGCAGTTCTTC	CASSQTDYNEQFF
TRBV30	-	TRBJ2-7	-	TGTGCCTGGAGCCTACAGGCCTACGAGCAGTACTTC	CAWSLQAYEQYF
TRBV20-1	-	TRBJ1-2	-	TGCAGTGCTGCAGATTCCGGGGCCTATGGCTACACCTTC	CSAADSGAYGYTF
TRBV20-1	many	TRBJ2-5	-	TGCAGTGCCTCCCCAGGGTTGGGGGAGGCCCAGTACTTC	CSASPGLGEAQYF
TRBV6-1	many	TRBJ1-2	-	TGTGCCAGCAGTGAAGATAACTATGGCTACACCTTC	CASSEDNYGYTF
TRBV7-9	many	TRBJ2-6	TRBD1	TGTGCCAGCAGCACCGGGACAGGGACTCTTGGGGCCAACGTCCTGACTTTC	CASSTGTGTLGANVLTF
TRBV18	-	TRBJ1-2	-	TGTGCCAGCTCACCAATGAGGAGCGGAGCAGGGAACTATGGCTACACCTTC	CASSPMRSGAGNYGYTF
TRBV6-1	few	TRBJ1-1	TRBD1	TGTGCCAGCAGAAGGACAGGCATGAACACTGAAGCTTTCTTT	CASRRTGMNTEAFF
TRBV6-5	-	TRBJ1-1	-	TGTGCCAGCAGTTTTCGATGGCAGAACTCTATTCTGGAAGCTTTCTTT	CASSFRWQNSILEAFF
TRBV7-2	many	TRBJ1-6	TRBD1	TGTGCCAGCAGCCCAGGACAGGCTTATAATTCACCCCTCCACTTT	CASSPGQAYNSPLHF
TRBV30	many	TRBJ1-2	-	TGTGCCTGGAAGGCCCAGGGGAACTATGGCTACACCTTC	CAWKAQGNYGYTF
TRBV5-1	many	TRBJ2-5	-	TGCGCCAGCAGCTTGGAAATGGGAACCCTCGGAGAGACCCAGTACTTC	CASSLEMGTLGETQYF
TRBV4-3	-	TRBJ2-6	-	TGCGCCAGCAGCCAAGATTTTAGTACAAGCTCTGGGGCCAACGTCCGGACTTTC	CASSQDFSTSSGANVRTF
TRBV5-6	many	TRBJ2-7	-	TGTGCCAGCAGCACTCGCCCTTCCGAGCAGTACTTC	CASSTRPSEQYF
TRBV29-1	many	TRBJ2-7	-	TGCAGCGGGGTCTCTCCCCACCACGAGCAGTACTTC	CSGVSPHHEQYF
TRBV4-1	-	TRBJ2-5	-	TGCACCAGCAGCCCATCCGACTCCCAAGAGACCCAGTACTTC	CTSSPSDSQETQYF
TRBV12-3/TRBV12-4	few	TRBJ2-5	TRBD2	TGTGCCAGCAGTTTGGGGCTAGCGGGGCTTAAGGGGCAGTACTTC	CASSLGLAGLKGQYF
TRBV11-2	many	TRBJ2-1	TRBD2	TGTGCCAGCAGCGCGGGGGAACATAGGGATAATGAGCAGTTCTTC	CASSAGEHRDNEQFF
TRBV7-9	-	TRBJ2-1	-	TGTGCCAGCAGCTTTGATAGGGGTACCTACAATGAGCAGTTCTTC	CASSFDRGTYNEQFF
TRBV28	few	TRBJ1-1	TRBD1	TGTGCCAGCAGTTTAGTCCCAGGACAGGGTACTGAAGCTTTCTTT	CASSLVPGQGTEAFF
TRBV7-8	-	TRBJ2-3	-	TGTGCCAGCAGCTTAGATCGTCAGGGAGGCGCCACAGATACGCAGTATTTT	CASSLDRQGGATDTQYF
TRBV25-1	-	TRBJ1-2	TRBD1	TGTGCCAGCGGTGGGACAGGGGCTGGCTACACCTTC	CASGGTGAGYTF
TRBV29-1	many	TRBJ2-7	-	TGCAGCTTTAAGGGGGAGTACGAGCAGTACTTC	CSFKGEYEQYF
TRBV27	many	TRBJ2-5	-	TGTGCCAGCAGTTTCTTAGGGGGTCGTCAAGAGACCCAGTACTTC	CASSFLGGRQETQYF
TRBV5-1	-	TRBJ1-1	-	TGCGCCAGCAGCTCAAGGGGAGGGAGCACTGAAGCTTTCTTT	CASSSRGGSTEAFF
TRBV9	-	TRBJ1-1	TRBD1	TGTGCCAGCAGCGTAGGCTGGGACAGGAACACTGAAGCTTTCTTT	CASSVGWDRNTEAFF
TRBV3-1	many	TRBJ1-4	-	TGTGCCAGCAGCCGTACACGATCCGGTGAAAAACTGTTTTTT	CASSRTRSGEKLFF
TRBV6-1	few	TRBJ2-1	-	TGTGCCAGCAGTGAACGAACTGGGGGGCGGGTTTACAATGAGCAGTTCTTC	CASSERTGGRVYNEQFF
TRBV5-5	many	TRBJ2-5	-	TGTGCCAGCAGCTTGCCACGGGTCGAAGAGACCCAGTACTTC	CASSLPRVEETQYF
TRBV6-2/TRBV6-3	once	TRBJ1-2	-	-	CVSRPLTDYYGCTF
TRBV29-1	many	TRBJ1-4	-	TGCAGCGCCGCTATTAATGAAAAACTGTTTTTT	CSAAINEKLFF
TRBV5-5	many	TRBJ2-4	-	TGTGCCAGCAGCTTCTCGGGGGAGAACATTCAGTACTTC	CASSFSGENIQYF